These T cell receptor beta chains were read from a single sample in a study of blood T cell repertoires in COVID-19. Using immunoSEQ multiplex PCR, the repertoire was profiled, and TCRdb retains in-frame clones only, with some absent. The sample carries under 300,000 clones, under 95% recorded once. The sequencing input was PBMCs or T cells enriched from blood (not recorded which). All receptors come from a young woman who had recovered from COVID-19. CDR3s include the opening cysteine and the closing phenylalanine or tryptophan. The order of the fields is V gene, J gene, clone size, CDR3 length, D gene, CDR3 protein, CDR3 DNA. The D gene is left open where the match is weak. Only some rows state a clone size, as once, few, many or a class for expanded clones.

TRBV29-1	TRBJ1-4	-	15	-	CSVVLQGTGTEKLFF	TGCAGCGTGGTACTACAGGGCACGGGGACTGAAAAACTGTTTTTT
TRBV7-8	TRBJ1-5	once	14	TRBD1	CASSWGQGDQPQHF	TGTGCCAGCAGCTGGGGACAGGGGGATCAGCCCCAGCATTTT
TRBV7-9	TRBJ2-5	-	17	TRBD2	CASSLAGLAGRKETQYF	TGTGCCAGCAGCTTAGCCGGACTAGCGGGAAGAAAAGAGACCCAGTACTTC
TRBV5-4	TRBJ1-4	-	18	TRBD1	CASSGAPGQLGMSEKLFF	TGTGCCAGCAGCGGGGCGCCGGGACAGCTCGGCATGAGTGAAAAACTGTTTTTT
TRBV7-8	TRBJ1-2	-	17	TRBD1	CASSLARQGRNNYGYTF	TGTGCCAGCAGCTTAGCTCGACAGGGAAGGAACAACTATGGCTACACCTTC
TRBV9	TRBJ1-1	-	14	TRBD1	CASSGTGPNTEAFF	TGTGCCAGCAGCGGGACAGGGCCGAACACTGAAGCTTTCTTT
TRBV2	TRBJ1-6	-	16	-	CASSDAVGQSNSPLHF	TGTGCCAGCAGCGACGCTGTCGGACAGAGTAATTCACCCCTCCACTTT
TRBV28	TRBJ1-1	-	15	TRBD1	CASSLWDRLSTEAFF	TGTGCCAGCAGTTTATGGGACAGGCTGAGCACTGAAGCTTTCTTT
TRBV11-2	TRBJ1-2	-	14	-	CASSIAGQGYGYTF	TGTGCCAGCAGCATCGCCGGGCAGGGGTATGGCTACACCTTC
TRBV5-1	TRBJ2-3	-	15	TRBD2	CASSLRGTDTDTQYF	TGCGCCAGCAGCCTGCGGGGGACGGACACAGATACGCAGTATTTT
TRBV7-8	TRBJ1-5	-	17	-	CASSLGLGGPSNQPQHF	TGTGCCAGCAGCTTAGGCCTGGGGGGTCCCAGCAATCAGCCCCAGCATTTT
TRBV5-1	TRBJ1-2	-	17	TRBD1	CASSLGSGTGSNYGYTF	TGCGCCAGCAGCTTGGGATCCGGGACAGGGAGCAACTATGGCTACACCTTC
TRBV19	TRBJ1-4	-	16	-	CASSPTQNSRNEKLFF	TGTGCCAGTAGTCCCACCCAAAATAGTAGAAATGAAAAACTGTTTTTT
TRBV13	TRBJ1-4	-	16	-	CASSLRLDRQREKLFF	TGTGCCAGCAGCTTACGGCTTGACAGGCAGCGGGAAAAACTGTTTTTT
TRBV20-1	TRBJ1-1	-	11	-	CSAREGAVAFF	TGCAGTGCTAGAGAGGGGGCCGTGGCTTTCTTT
TRBV29-1	TRBJ2-3	once	10	-	CSVAADTQYF	TGCAGCGTTGCCGCGGATACGCAGTATTTT
TRBV7-2	TRBJ2-7	-	16	-	CASSLGYSPYSYEQYF	TGTGCCAGCAGCTTAGGCTACAGCCCATACTCCTACGAGCAGTACTTC
TRBV6-5	TRBJ2-7	-	14	TRBD1	CASSRTGVGYEQYF	TGTGCCAGCAGTAGGACAGGGGTCGGGTACGAGCAGTACTTC
TRBV3-1/TRBV3-2	TRBJ1-1	-	17	-	CASSQAIKGARGTEAFF	TGTGCCAGCAGCCAGGCAATCAAAGGGGCGCGGGGGACTGAAGCTTTCTTT
TRBV6-5	TRBJ2-2	-	15	-	CASSYSYRGTGELFF	TGTGCCAGCAGTTACTCTTATCGGGGCACCGGGGAGCTGTTTTTT
TRBV5-1	TRBJ2-5	-	16	TRBD1	CASSRRQGGGSETQYF	TGCGCCAGCAGCCGACGACAGGGGGGTGGTTCGGAGACCCAGTACTTC
TRBV28	TRBJ1-1	-	12	-	CASTGGSTEAFF	TGTGCCAGCACCGGAGGGAGCACTGAAGCTTTCTTT
TRBV7-2	TRBJ2-3	-	14	-	CASSTRQATDTQYF	TGTGCCAGCAGCACCCGACAGGCCACAGATACGCAGTATTTT
TRBV28	TRBJ2-1	-	15	TRBD2	CASSLAGGSYNEQFF	TGTGCCAGCAGCCTAGCGGGAGGGTCCTACAATGAGCAGTTCTTC
TRBV19	TRBJ1-6	-	15	TRBD1	CASSPGQATNSPLHF	TGTGCCAGTAGTCCGGGACAGGCGACTAATTCACCCCTCCACTTT
TRBV12-3/TRBV12-4	TRBJ2-7	-	13	TRBD1	CASSPGQVYEQYF	TGTGCCAGCAGTCCGGGACAGGTCTACGAGCAGTACTTC
TRBV7-3	TRBJ2-3	-	11	-	CASSQGDTQYF	TGTGCCAGCAGCCAGGGGGATACGCAGTATTTT
TRBV19	TRBJ1-4	-	16	-	CASSIPPGMTNEKLFF	TGTGCCAGTAGTATCCCCCCGGGAATGACTAATGAAAAACTGTTTTTT
TRBV5-1	TRBJ2-7	-	13	-	CASSLEGVYEQYF	TGCGCCAGCAGCTTGGAGGGGGTCTACGAGCAGTACTTC
TRBV18	TRBJ2-7	-	15	-	CASSPSRDTTYEQYF	TGTGCCAGCTCACCATCCCGTGACACAACCTACGAGCAGTACTTC
TRBV13	TRBJ1-1	-	14	-	CASSFAGRGYEAFF	TGTGCCAGCAGCTTCGCAGGGAGGGGGTATGAAGCTTTCTTT
TRBV4-3	TRBJ2-5	-	15	-	CASSQVVGGQETQYF	TGCGCCAGCAGCCAAGTCGTTGGGGGGCAAGAGACCCAGTACTTC
TRBV18	TRBJ1-4	-	15	-	CASSPLAGNDEKLFF	TGTGCCAGCTCACCCCTCGCGGGGAATGATGAAAAACTGTTTTTT
TRBV28	TRBJ1-2	-	15	TRBD1	CASTFNRGPDYGYTF	TGTGCCAGCACCTTCAACAGGGGGCCCGACTATGGCTACACCTTC
TRBV2	TRBJ2-7	-	15	TRBD1	CASSEDYGTGDEQYF	TGTGCCAGCAGTGAAGATTACGGGACAGGGGACGAGCAGTACTTC
TRBV20-1	TRBJ2-1	-	15	-	CSASAGYFSYNEQFF	TGCAGTGCTAGTGCGGGATATTTCTCCTACAATGAGCAGTTCTTC
TRBV7-8	TRBJ1-5	once	18	-	CASSLGTLSRYSNQPQHF	TGTGCCAGCAGCCTAGGGACACTTTCACGCTATAGCAATCAGCCCCAGCATTTT
TRBV18	TRBJ1-1	-	14	-	CASSPAGGNTEAFF	TGTGCCAGCTCACCAGCAGGAGGGAACACTGAAGCTTTCTTT
TRBV6-2/TRBV6-3	TRBJ1-6	-	15	-	CASSDRSSYNSPLHF	TGTGCCAGCAGTGACAGAAGCTCCTATAATTCACCCCTCCACTTT
TRBV3-1/TRBV3-2	TRBJ1-2	-	17	TRBD1	CASSQIRTGGLNYGYTF	TGTGCCAGCAGCCAAATTCGGACAGGGGGTCTTAACTATGGCTACACCTTC
TRBV5-1	TRBJ2-5	-	15	TRBD2	CASSLAGSGAETQYF	TGCGCCAGCAGCTTGGCAGGTAGCGGGGCGGAGACCCAGTACTTC
TRBV10-3	TRBJ1-2	-	16	TRBD1	CAISDSGTGAHYGYTF	TGTGCCATCAGTGACTCCGGGACAGGGGCCCACTATGGCTACACCTTC
TRBV12-5	TRBJ1-3	-	16	-	CASGFSRGKSGNTIYF	TGTGCTAGTGGTTTCTCCAGGGGCAAAAGTGGAAACACCATATATTTT
TRBV7-7	TRBJ2-2	-	17	TRBD2	CASSPHPSGSAAGELFF	TGTGCTAGCAGCCCGCACCCTAGCGGGAGTGCCGCCGGGGAGCTGTTTTTT
TRBV6-2/TRBV6-3	TRBJ1-5	-	15	-	CASSSNTGFNQPQHF	TGTGCCAGCAGCTCGAACACAGGTTTCAATCAGCCCCAGCATTTT